Listed below are T cell receptor beta chains from one sample, sequenced in a study of T cell responses to AZD1222 COVID-19 vaccine. Method: immunoSEQ multiplex PCR; TCRdb's copy keeps in-frame clones and lacks some. Found here are some 79,000 clones, around three quarters of them singletons; the top ten hold 47%. Here the sequenced sample was peripheral blood, taken 28 days after the second AZD1222 dose. The receptor set was obtained from an adult who received the AZD1222 COVID-19 vaccine. The CDR3 runs from the conserved cysteine through the conserved F or W. A D gene is named only where the DNA matches it firmly. The listing skips clone size in some rows; elsewhere it reads once, few, many or a size class.

TRBJ2-5 | TRBV7-9 | - | - | TGTGCCAGCAGCTCCAGGGGCCTCCAAGAGACCCAGTACTTC | CASSSRGLQETQYF
TRBJ2-1 | TRBV7-3 | - | TRBD1 | TGTGCCAGCAGTCCCACGGGACAGGTGTACAATGAGCAGTTCTTC | CASSPTGQVYNEQFF
TRBJ2-3 | TRBV18 | - | - | TGTGCCAGCTCTCAACAGTGGCCCGATACGCAGTATTTT | CASSQQWPDTQYF
TRBJ2-1 | TRBV10-2 | - | - | TGCGCCAGCAGTGATTGGGGGAAGAGGCCCTACAATGAGCAGTTCTTC | CASSDWGKRPYNEQFF
TRBJ2-1 | TRBV19 | - | TRBD2 | TGTGCCAGTGCCACTGGCGGGGGGGCCTTTGATGAGCAGTTCTTC | CASATGGGAFDEQFF
TRBJ2-3 | TRBV9 | - | TRBD1 | TGTGCCAGCAGCATAAAGACAGGGGCAGATACGCAGTATTTT | CASSIKTGADTQYF
TRBJ2-1 | TRBV30 | few | - | TGTGCCTGGGCTACAGGGTTTGGGGTTGAGCAGTTCTTC | CAWATGFGVEQFF
TRBJ1-2 | TRBV10-3 | - | TRBD1 | TGTGCCATCAGAGCGGACAGGGCCAACGGCTACACCTTC | CAIRADRANGYTF
TRBJ1-1 | TRBV12-3/TRBV12-4 | few | - | TGTGCCAGCAGTTTTGGGATCACTGAAGCTTTCTTT | CASSFGITEAFF
TRBJ1-1 | TRBV27 | few | - | TGTGCCAGCAGTTGGGGTGTTAGGTCCACTGAAGCTTTCTTT | CASSWGVRSTEAFF
TRBJ2-5 | TRBV7-8 | - | TRBD2 | TGTGCCAGCAGCCCCCTAAGCGGGAGAACCTTCCGTGAGACCCAGTACTTC | CASSPLSGRTFRETQYF
TRBJ1-2 | TRBV6-2/TRBV6-3 | - | TRBD1 | TGTGCCAGCAGTTACCAAATAGGACAGGGGAATGGCTACACCTTC | CASSYQIGQGNGYTF
TRBJ2-7 | TRBV10-3 | - | TRBD2 | TGTGCCATCAGTGCCCGAGCGGGAGCCTACGAGCAGTACTTC | CAISARAGAYEQYF
TRBJ2-1 | TRBV7-9 | - | TRBD1 | TGTGCCAGCAGCTTATTCGGGACAGGGGGCAAAAATGAGCAGTTCTTC | CASSLFGTGGKNEQFF
TRBJ1-5 | TRBV7-8 | - | TRBD1 | TGTGCCAGCAGCTCAATCCGCCGGACAGGGCTTGTGAGCAATCAGCCCCAGCATTTT | CASSSIRRTGLVSNQPQHF
TRBJ1-5 | TRBV28 | few | - | TGTGCCAGCAGTTTCAGGGAGGATCAGCCCCAGCATTTT | CASSFREDQPQHF
TRBJ2-3 | TRBV5-3 | - | TRBD2 | TGTGCCAGAAGCTTGGTATGCGGGAGGGGGACAGATACGCAGTATTTT | CARSLVCGRGTDTQYF